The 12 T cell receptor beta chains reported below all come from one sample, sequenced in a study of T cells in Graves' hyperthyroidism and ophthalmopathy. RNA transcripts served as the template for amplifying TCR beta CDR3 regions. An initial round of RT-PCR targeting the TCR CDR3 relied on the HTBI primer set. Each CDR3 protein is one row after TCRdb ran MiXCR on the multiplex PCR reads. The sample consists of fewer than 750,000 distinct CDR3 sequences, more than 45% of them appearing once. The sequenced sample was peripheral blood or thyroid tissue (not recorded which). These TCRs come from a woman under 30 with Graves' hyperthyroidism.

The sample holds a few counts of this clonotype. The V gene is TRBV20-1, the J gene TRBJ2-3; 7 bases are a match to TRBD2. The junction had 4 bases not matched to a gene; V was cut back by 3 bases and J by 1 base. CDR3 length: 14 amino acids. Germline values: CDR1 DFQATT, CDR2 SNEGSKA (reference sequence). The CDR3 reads CSARGGSGTDTQYF. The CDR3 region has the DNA TGCAGTGCTAGGGGCGGGAGCGGCACAGATACGCAGTATTTT.

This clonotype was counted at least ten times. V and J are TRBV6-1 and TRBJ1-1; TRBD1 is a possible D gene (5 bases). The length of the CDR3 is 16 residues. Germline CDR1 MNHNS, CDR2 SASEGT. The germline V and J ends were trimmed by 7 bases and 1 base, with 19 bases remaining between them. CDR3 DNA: TGTGCCAGCACCAGACTTAAGGGACGGGAGAACACTGAAGCTTTCTTT. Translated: CASTRLKGRENTEAFF.

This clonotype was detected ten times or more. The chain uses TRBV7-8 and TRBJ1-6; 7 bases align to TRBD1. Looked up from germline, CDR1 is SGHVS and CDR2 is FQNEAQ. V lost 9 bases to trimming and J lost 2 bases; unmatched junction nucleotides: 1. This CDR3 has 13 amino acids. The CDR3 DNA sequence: TGTGCCAGTCAGGGGGCCTATAATTCACCCCTCCACTTT. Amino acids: CASQGAYNSPLHF.

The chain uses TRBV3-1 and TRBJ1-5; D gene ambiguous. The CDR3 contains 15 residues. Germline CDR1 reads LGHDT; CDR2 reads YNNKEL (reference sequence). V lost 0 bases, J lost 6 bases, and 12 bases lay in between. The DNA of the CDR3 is TGTGCCAGCAGCCAAGATCATTCCGGGGTTCAGCCCCAGCATTTT. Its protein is CASSQDHSGVQPQHF.

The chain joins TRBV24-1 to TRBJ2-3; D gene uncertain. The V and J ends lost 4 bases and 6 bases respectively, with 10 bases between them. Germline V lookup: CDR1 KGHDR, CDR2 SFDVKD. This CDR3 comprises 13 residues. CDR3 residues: CATSEDGWDTQYF. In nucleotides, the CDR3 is TGTGCCACCAGTGAAGACGGGTGGGATACGCAGTATTTT.

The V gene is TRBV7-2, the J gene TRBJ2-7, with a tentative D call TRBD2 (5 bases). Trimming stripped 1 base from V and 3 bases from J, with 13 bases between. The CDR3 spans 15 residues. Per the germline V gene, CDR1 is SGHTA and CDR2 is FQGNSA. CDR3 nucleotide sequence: TGTGCCAGCAGCTTAGGGGGTCGAGGGCTCTACGAGCAGTACTTC. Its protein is CASSLGGRGLYEQYF.

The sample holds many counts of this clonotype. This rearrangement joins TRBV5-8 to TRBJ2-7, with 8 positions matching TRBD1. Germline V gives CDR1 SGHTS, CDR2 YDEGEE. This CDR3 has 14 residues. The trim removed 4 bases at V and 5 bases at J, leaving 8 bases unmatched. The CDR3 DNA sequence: TGTGCCAGCAGCCGAGGACAGGGCTTGAACGAGCAGTACTTC. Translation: CASSRGQGLNEQYF.

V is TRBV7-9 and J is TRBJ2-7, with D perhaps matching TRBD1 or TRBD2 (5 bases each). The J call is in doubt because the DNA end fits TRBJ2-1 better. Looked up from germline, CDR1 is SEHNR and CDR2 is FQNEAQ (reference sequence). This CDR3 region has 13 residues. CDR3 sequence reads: CASSHEGSNEQFF. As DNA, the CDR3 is TGTGCCAGCAGCCACGAGGGGAGCAATGAGCAGTTCTTC.

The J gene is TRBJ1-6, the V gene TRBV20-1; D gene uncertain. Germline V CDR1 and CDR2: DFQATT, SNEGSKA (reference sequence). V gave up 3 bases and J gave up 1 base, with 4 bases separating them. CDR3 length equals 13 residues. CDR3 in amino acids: CSARESYNSPLHF. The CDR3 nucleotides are TGCAGTGCTAGGGAATCCTATAATTCACCCCTCCACTTT.

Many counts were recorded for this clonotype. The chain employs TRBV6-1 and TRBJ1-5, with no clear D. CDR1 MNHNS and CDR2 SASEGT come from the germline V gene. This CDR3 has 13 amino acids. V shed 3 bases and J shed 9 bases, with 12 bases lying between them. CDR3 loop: CASSDSPSRPQHF. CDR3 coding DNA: TGTGCCAGCAGTGACTCCCCCTCGCGGCCCCAGCATTTT.

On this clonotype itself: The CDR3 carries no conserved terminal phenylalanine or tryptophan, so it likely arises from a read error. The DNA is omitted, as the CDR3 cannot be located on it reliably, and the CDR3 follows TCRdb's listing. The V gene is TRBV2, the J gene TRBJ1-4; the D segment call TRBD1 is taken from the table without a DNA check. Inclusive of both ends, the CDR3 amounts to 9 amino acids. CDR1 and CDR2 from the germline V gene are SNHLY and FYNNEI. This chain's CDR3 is CASTRDRGC.

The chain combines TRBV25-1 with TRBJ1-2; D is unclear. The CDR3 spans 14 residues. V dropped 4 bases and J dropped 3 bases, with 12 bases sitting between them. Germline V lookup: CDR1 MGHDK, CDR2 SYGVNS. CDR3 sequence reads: CASSALSGDYGYTF. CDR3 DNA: TGTGCCAGCAGTGCATTATCCGGGGACTATGGCTACACCTTC.